This T cell receptor beta chain comes out of a study of Ad26.COV2.S vaccination and SARS-CoV-2 variants (dated by TCRdb to the early 2020s). For the wider study: Vaccine-arm donors were drawn from COV1001, a multicentre, randomized, double-blind, placebo-controlled phase I-IIa trial of Ad26.COV2.S in healthy adults. Ad26.COV2.S was administered intramuscularly at a dose of 5x10^10 or 1x10^11 viral particles, either as one shot or as two shots given 56 days apart. Sequencing of the TCRbeta repertoire served to evaluate the specificity and breadth of SARS-CoV-2-reactive T cell receptors following Ad26.COV2.S vaccination. The TCR-sequenced set comprised approximately 32 samples: about 19 Ad26.COV2.S vaccine recipients, 5 placebo recipients and 8 SARS-CoV-2 convalescent individuals. Trial participants were randomized into five groups of five: low-dose or high-dose Ad26.COV2.S given once or twice, or placebo on both occasions. Investigators remained blinded to trial group allocation during experiments and outcome assessment. Overall study results and their limits: The study lacked the statistical power to compare responses across vaccine doses or regimens. Compared with placebo recipients, Ad26.COV2.S recipients showed higher spike-specific TCR breadth (P = 0.0014). It was noted by the authors that total T cell responses may have been underestimated by the TCR breadth and depth analyses. Vaccine and placebo recipients had comparable non-spike TCR breadth, which fits with the vaccine containing only spike. After vaccination, spike-specific CD8+ and CD4+ T cell responses were reported to show substantial breadth.

TCRbeta CDR3 regions were sequenced with the immunoSEQ Assay. After extraction, genomic DNA underwent amplification by bias-controlled multiplex PCR, followed by high-throughput sequencing. The original methods were these. To quantify the absolute abundance of every unique TCRbeta CDR3 region, sequences were collapsed and filtered. T cell fraction was estimated by normalizing TCRbeta template counts to usable DNA, with usable DNA measured through amplification of reference genes found in all nucleated cells. Repertoire TCRs were annotated as SARS-CoV-2-specific by exact matching of V gene, CDR3 amino acid sequence and J gene to a known reactive TCR set. The reference SARS-CoV-2 TCR set was obtained from MIRA and was filtered for enrichment in COVID-19-positive ImmuneCODE repertoires, whereby public or cross-reactive TCRs were removed. Using the MIRA antigens, annotated TCRs were further analysed by specific ORF or by position within an ORF. Depth was the summed frequency of annotated unique rearrangements, while breadth was defined as annotated unique rearrangements over total unique productive rearrangements. Two-sided Wilcoxon rank-sum tests were applied when comparing TCR breadth between groups. Not all clones reach the TCRdb copy of this immuneACCESS table, which keeps in-frame sequences only. Checked studies attribute under half of the gap to unresolved V genes and leave the rest unexplained. That table supplies the V and J calls and clone size; D and trimming were determined from the DNA. The table for this sample lists about 680,000 clones; about 89% of them were counted only once. 1.5% of the sample comes from the top ten.

A word on this clone: Its antigen target is currently unknown. No much larger clonotype is one base removed from it; base qualities were not supplied.

In the paper's terms, the treatment or condition label means: roughly 20 received Ad26.COV2.S at low or high dose, single or two shots; a few received placebo; per-sample allocation not given. Repertoires of vaccine and placebo recipients were sequenced from samples taken on day 63 after the first injection. In Cohort 1b, around 23 adults aged 18-55 years were enrolled at a single site in Boston, USA, between 29 July and 7 August 2020. As a vaccine, Ad26.COV2.S was a replication-incompetent adenovirus type 26 vector that expressed a prefusion-stabilized SARS-CoV-2 spike protein derived from the original Wuhan strain. The material sequenced was peripheral blood, taken in a trial of Ad26.COV2.S vaccine versus placebo. This clonotype was sampled from a person between 18 and 65 years old who received the Ad26.COV2.S COVID-19 vaccine or a placebo.

Here is the DNA: TGTGCCAGCACCCCAGCGGGAGTACCCTACAATGAGCAGTTCTTC. The encoded protein is CASTPAGVPYNEQFF. The V and J segments used are TRBV5-4 and TRBJ2-1, with 8 bases matching TRBD2. Based on the germline V gene (reference sequence), the CDR1 and CDR2 sequences are SGHNT and YYREEE. Reading from cysteine to phenylalanine, the CDR3 counts 15 amino acids. The CDR3 DNA has 45 bases and is translated from base 1. V has 6 bases trimmed and J has 2 bases trimmed; junction bases matching no gene number 7.